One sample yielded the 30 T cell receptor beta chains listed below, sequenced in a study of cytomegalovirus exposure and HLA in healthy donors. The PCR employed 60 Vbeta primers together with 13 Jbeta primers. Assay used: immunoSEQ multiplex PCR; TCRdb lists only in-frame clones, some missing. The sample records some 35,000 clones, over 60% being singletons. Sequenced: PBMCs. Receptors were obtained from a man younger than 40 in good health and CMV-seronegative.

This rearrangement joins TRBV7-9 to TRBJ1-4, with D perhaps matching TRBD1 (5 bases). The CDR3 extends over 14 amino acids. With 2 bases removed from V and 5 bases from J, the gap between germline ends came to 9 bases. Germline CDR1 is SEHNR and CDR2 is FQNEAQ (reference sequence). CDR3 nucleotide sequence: TGTGCCAGCAGCTTACTGGCAGGGAATGAAAAACTGTTTTTT. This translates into CASSLLAGNEKLFF.

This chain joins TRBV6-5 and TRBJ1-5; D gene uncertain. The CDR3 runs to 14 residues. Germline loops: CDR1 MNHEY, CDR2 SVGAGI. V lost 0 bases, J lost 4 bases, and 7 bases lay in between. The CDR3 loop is CASSYSNRNQPQHF. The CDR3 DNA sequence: TGTGCCAGCAGTTACTCGAACAGAAATCAGCCCCAGCATTTT.

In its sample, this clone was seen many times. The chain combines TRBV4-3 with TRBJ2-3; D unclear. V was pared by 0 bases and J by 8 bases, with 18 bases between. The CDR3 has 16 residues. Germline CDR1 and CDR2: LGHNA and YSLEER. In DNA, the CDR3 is TGCGCCAGCAGCCAAGATGGCGCCAGTGAGGTTGGTACGCAGTATTTT. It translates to CASSQDGASEVGTQYF.

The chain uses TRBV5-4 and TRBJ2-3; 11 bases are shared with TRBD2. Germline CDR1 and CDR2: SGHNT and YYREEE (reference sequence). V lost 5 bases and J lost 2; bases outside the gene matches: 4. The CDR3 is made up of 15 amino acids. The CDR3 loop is CASRQGLADTDTQYF. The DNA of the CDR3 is TGTGCCAGCAGACAGGGACTAGCGGACACAGATACGCAGTATTTT.

The CDR3 sequence: CASRDTINTGELFF. In DNA, the CDR3 is TGCGCCAGCAGGGATACTATAAACACCGGGGAGCTGTTTTTT. This sequence joins TRBV10-2 and TRBJ2-2; D uncertain. In germline, CDR1 is WSHSY, CDR2 SAAADI. The CDR3 is made up of 14 amino acids. V was pared by 6 bases and J by 2 bases, with 10 bases between.

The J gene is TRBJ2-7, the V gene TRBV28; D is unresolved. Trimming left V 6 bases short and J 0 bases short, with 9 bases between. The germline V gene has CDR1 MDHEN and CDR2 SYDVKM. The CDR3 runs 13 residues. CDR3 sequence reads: CASSRDTSYEQYF. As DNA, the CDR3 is TGTGCCAGCAGCCGTGACACCTCCTACGAGCAGTACTTC.

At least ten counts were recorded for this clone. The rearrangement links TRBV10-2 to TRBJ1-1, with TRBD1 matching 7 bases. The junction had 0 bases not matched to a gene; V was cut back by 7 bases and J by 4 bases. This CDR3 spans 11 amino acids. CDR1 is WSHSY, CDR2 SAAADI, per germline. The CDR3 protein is CASTGGTEAFF. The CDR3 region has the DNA TGCGCCAGCACAGGGGGCACTGAAGCTTTCTTT.

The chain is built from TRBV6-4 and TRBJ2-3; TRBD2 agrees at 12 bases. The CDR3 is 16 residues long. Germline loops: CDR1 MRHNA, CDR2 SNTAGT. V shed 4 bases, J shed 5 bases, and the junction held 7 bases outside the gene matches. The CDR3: CASSVTSGGQGDTQYF. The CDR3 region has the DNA TGTGCCAGCAGTGTGACTAGCGGGGGCCAGGGAGATACGCAGTATTTT.

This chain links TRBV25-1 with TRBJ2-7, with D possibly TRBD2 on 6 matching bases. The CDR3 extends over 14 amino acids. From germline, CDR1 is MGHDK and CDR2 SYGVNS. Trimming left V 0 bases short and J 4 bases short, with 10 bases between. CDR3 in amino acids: CASSEYGREYEQYF. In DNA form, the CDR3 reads TGTGCCAGCAGTGAATATGGTCGGGAGTACGAGCAGTACTTC.

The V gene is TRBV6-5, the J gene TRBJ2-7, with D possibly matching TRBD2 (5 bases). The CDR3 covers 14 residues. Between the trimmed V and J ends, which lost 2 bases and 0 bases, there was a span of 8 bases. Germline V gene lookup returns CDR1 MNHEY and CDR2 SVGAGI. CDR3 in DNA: TGTGCCAGCAGTTACGCGACTACCTCCTACGAGCAGTACTTC. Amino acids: CASSYATTSYEQYF.

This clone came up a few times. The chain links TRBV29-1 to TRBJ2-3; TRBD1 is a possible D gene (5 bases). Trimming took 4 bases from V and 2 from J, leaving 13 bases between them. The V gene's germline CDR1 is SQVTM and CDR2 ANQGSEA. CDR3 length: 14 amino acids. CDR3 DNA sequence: TGCAGCGTTGGGGTTGTCAGGGCCACAGATACGCAGTATTTT. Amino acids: CSVGVVRATDTQYF.

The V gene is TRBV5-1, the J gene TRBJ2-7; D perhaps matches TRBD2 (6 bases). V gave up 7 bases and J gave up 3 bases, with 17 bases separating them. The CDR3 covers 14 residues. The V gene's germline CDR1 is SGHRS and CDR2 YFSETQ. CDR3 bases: TGCGCCAGCCAAGCGGGCAGGGCGAACTACGAGCAGTACTTC. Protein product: CASQAGRANYEQYF.

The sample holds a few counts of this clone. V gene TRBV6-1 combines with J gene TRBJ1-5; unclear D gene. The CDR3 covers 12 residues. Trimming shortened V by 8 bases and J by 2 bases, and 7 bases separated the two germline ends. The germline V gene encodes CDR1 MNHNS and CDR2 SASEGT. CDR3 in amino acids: CASRSGNQPQHF. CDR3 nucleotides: TGTGCCAGCCGGTCGGGCAATCAGCCCCAGCATTTT.

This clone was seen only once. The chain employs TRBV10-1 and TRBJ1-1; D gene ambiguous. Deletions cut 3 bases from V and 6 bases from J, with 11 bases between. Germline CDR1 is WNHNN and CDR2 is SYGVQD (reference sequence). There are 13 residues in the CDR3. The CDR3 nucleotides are TGCGCCAGCAGTGATCCCGTCGGGTCTGAAGCTTTCTTT. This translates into CASSDPVGSEAFF.

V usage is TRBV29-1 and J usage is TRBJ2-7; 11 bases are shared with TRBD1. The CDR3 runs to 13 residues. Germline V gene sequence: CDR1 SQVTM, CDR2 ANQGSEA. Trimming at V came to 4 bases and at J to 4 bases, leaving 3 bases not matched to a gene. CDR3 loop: CSVARDRGYEQYF. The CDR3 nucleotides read TGCAGCGTTGCCCGGGACAGGGGGTACGAGCAGTACTTC.

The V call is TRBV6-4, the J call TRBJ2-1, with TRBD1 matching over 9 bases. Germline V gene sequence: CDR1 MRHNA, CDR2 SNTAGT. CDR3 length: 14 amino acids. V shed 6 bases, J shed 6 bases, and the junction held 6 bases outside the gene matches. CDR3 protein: CASSPGQGSNEQFF. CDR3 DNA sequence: TGTGCCAGCAGCCCGGGACAGGGCTCCAATGAGCAGTTCTTC.

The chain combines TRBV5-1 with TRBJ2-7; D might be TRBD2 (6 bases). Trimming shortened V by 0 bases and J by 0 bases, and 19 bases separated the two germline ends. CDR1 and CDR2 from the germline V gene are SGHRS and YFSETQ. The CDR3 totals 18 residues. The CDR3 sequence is CASSLAITGQRVSYEQYF. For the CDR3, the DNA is TGCGCCAGCAGCTTGGCCATCACCGGCCAGCGGGTCTCCTACGAGCAGTACTTC.

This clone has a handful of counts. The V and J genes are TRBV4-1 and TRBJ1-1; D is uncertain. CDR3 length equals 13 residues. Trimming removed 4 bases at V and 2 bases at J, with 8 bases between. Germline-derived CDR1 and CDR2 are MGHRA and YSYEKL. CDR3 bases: TGCGCCAGCAGCCTATTCCCCAACACTGAAGCTTTCTTT. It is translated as CASSLFPNTEAFF.

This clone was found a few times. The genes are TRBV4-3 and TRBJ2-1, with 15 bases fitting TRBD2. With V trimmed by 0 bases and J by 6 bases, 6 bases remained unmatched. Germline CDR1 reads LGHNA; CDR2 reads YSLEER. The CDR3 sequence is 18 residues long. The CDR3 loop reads CASSQDRGLAGGANEQFF. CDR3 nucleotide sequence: TGCGCCAGCAGCCAAGATCGGGGACTAGCGGGGGGTGCCAATGAGCAGTTCTTC.

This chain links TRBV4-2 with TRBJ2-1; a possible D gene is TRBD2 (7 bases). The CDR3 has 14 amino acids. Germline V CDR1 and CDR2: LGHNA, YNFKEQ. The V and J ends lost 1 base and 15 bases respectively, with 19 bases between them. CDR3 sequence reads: CASSQGGRAGVLFF. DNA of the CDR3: TGTGCCAGCAGCCAAGGGGGGCGGGCGGGGGTTCTGTTCTTC.

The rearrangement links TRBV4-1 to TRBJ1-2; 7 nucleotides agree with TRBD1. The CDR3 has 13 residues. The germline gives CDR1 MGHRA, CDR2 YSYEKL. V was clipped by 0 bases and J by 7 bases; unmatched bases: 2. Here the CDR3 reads CASSQDRGFGYTF. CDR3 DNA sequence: TGCGCCAGCAGCCAAGACAGGGGGTTTGGCTACACCTTC.

DNA of the CDR3: TGCGCCAGCAGCCGCGGGACTAGCGGTGAAGAGACCCAGTACTTC. Translation: CASSRGTSGEETQYF. The genes are TRBV5-1 and TRBJ2-5, with TRBD2 matching over 11 bases. V was clipped by 4 bases and J by 3 bases; unmatched bases: 5. Per the germline V gene, CDR1 is SGHRS and CDR2 is YFSETQ. This CDR3 comprises 15 residues.

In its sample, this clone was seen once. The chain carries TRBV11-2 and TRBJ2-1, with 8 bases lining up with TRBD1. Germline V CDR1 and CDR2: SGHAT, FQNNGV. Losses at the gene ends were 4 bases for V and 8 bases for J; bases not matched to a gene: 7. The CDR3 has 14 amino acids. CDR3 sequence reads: CASSSWTGFDEQFF. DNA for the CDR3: TGTGCCAGCAGCTCATGGACAGGGTTTGATGAGCAGTTCTTC.

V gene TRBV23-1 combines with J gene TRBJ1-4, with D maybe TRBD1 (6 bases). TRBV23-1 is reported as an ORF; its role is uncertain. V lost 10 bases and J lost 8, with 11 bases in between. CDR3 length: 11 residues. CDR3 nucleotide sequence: TGCGCCAACACTGACAGGGAAAAACTGTTTTTT. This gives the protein CANTDREKLFF.

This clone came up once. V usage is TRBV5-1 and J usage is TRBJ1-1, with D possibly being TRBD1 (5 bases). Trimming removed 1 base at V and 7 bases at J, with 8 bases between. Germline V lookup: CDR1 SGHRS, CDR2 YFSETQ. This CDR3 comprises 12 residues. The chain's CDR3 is CASSLPGLEAFF. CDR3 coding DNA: TGCGCCAGCAGCTTGCCAGGGCTTGAAGCTTTCTTT.

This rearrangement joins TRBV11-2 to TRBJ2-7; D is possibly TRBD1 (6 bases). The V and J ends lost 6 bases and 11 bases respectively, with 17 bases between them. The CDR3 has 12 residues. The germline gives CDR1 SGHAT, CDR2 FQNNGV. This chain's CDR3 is CASSPQGVEEYF. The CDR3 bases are TGTGCCAGCAGTCCACAGGGAGTTGAAGAGTACTTC.

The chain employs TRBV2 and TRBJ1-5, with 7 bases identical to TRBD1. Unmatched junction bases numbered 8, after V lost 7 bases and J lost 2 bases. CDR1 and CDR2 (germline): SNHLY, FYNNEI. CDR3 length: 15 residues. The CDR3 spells CASTSTGAGNQPQHF. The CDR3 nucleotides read TGTGCCAGCACCAGCACAGGGGCGGGCAATCAGCCCCAGCATTTT.

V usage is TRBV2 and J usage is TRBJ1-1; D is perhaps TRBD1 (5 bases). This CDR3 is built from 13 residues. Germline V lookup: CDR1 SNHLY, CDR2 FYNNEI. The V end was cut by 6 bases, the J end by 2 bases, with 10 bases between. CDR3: CASRDDRNTEAFF. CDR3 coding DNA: TGTGCCAGCAGGGATGACAGAAACACTGAAGCTTTCTTT.

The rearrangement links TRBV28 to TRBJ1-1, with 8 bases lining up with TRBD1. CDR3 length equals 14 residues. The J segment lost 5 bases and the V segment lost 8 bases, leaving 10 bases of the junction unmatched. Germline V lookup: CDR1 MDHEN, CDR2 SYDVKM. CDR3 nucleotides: TGTGCCAGCCCCCCTAACAGGGGGAATACTGAAGCTTTCTTT. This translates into CASPPNRGNTEAFF. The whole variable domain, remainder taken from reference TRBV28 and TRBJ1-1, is DVKVTQSSRYLVKRTGEKVFLECVQDMDHENMFWYRQDPGLGLRLIYFSYDVKMKEKGDIPEGYSVSREKKERFSLILESASTNQTSMYLCASPPNRGNTEAFFGQGTRLTVV.

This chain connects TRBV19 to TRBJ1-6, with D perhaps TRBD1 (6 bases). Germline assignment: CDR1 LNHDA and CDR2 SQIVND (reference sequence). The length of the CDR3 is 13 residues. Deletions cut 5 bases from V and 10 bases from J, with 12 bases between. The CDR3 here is CASSRQGNSPLHF. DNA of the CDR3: TGTGCCAGTAGTCGGCAGGGGAACTCACCCCTCCACTTT.